This TCR beta chain was recorded in a study of T cell changes during pregnancy in multiple sclerosis. Only in-frame clones appear in the TCRdb table, and some are missing; sequencing was by immunoSEQ multiplex PCR. The sample records more than 45,000 clones, about nine tenths being singletons. V shed 5 bases and J shed 7 bases, with 11 bases lying between them. Germline V CDR1 and CDR2: SGHTA, FQGTGA. This CDR3 is built from 13 residues. The rearrangement uses TRBV7-3 and TRBJ2-2; D is uncertain. The receptor was derived from a female donor with multiple sclerosis, enrolled in a pregnancy study. Sample: CD4+ T cells from peripheral blood mononuclear cells, taken after pregnancy. Here the CDR3 reads CASSPVSYGELFF. Here the CDR3 DNA reads TGTGCCAGCAGCCCCGTTTCGTACGGGGAGCTGTTTTTT.